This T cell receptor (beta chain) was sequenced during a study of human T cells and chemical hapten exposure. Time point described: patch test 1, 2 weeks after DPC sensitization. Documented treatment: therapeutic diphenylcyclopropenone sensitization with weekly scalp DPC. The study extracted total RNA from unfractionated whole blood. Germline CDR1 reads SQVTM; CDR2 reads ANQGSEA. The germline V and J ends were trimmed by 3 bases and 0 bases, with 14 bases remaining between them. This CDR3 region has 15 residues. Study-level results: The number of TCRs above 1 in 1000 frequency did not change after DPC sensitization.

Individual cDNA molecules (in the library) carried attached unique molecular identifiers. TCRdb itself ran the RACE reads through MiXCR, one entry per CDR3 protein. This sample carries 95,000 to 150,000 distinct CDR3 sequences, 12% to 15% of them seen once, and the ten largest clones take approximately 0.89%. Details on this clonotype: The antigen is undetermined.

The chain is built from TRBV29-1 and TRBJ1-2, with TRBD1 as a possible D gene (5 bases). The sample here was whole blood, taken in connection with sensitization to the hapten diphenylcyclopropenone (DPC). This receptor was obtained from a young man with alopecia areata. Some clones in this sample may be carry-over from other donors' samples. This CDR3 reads CSVDRMQGANYGYTF. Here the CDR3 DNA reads TGCAGCGTTGATAGGATGCAGGGAGCTAACTATGGCTACACCTTC.